This T cell receptor beta chain is from a study of blood T cell repertoires in COVID-19. Germline CDR1 is MNHEY and CDR2 is SMNVEV (reference sequence). This CDR3 region has 16 residues. The V and J ends lost 5 bases and 4 bases, in that order; junction bases with no gene match: 14. As processed by the authors: Reference gene primers were amplified, and this amplification served to estimate nucleated cell counts. Produced via immunoSEQ multiplex PCR; TCRdb's table is partial and in-frame only. V, J and clone size derive from that table, while D and trimming were established from the DNA sequence. This sample has around 200,000 clones, with around 86% found just once.

Source material: peripheral blood. The chain couples TRBV27 to TRBJ2-7; 7 positions agree with TRBD2. This TCR was recovered from a man in his forties or fifties with active or convalescent COVID-19. The CDR3 sequence is CASSPLPPAGSYEQYF. The CDR3 region has the DNA TGTGCCAGCAGTCCTCTACCCCCAGCGGGGAGTTACGAGCAGTACTTC.